The rows below give T cell receptor beta chains drawn from one sample of a study of T cell changes during pregnancy in multiple sclerosis. Assay: immunoSEQ multiplex PCR; the TCRdb copy retains only in-frame clones and omits some. The table records about 93,000 clones, around 92% of them present only once. This material consisted of peripheral blood, taken after pregnancy. The receptors derive from a female donor with multiple sclerosis, enrolled in a pregnancy study. Both conserved end residues are part of each CDR3. The order of the fields is V gene, J gene, clone size, CDR3 protein. A clone size is listed for some rows: how often the clone was seen (once, few, many), or a class if it is expanded.

>TRBV29-1|TRBJ2-3|.
CSVEGYEGQGVTDTQYF
>TRBV7-9|TRBJ2-7|.
CASSLAGTGNYEQYF
>TRBV7-6|TRBJ2-1|once
CASSAMRGSSYNEQFF
>TRBV4-1|TRBJ2-7|once
CASSYDRGHYEQYF
>TRBV4-3|TRBJ2-1|.
CASSRTSGGASEQFF
>TRBV27|TRBJ2-1|few
CASSYRVGFNEQFF
>TRBV18|TRBJ1-2|.
CASSPSSGGRDGYTF
>TRBV6-5|TRBJ1-2|.
CASSYLDRGLGYTF
>TRBV9|TRBJ2-3|.
CASSLVERGAGGDTQYF
>TRBV18|TRBJ2-3|.
CASSPGISGADTQYF
>TRBV19|TRBJ2-7|.
CASSMDTSGTFTYEQYF
>TRBV4-3|TRBJ1-3|.
CASSQATGYSGNTIYF